This T cell receptor beta chain was profiled in a study of Ad26.COV2.S vaccination and SARS-CoV-2 variants. About the study: Once or twice, 56 days apart, Ad26.COV2.S was delivered intramuscularly. Study outcomes and limitations: People given the vaccine had a wider spike-specific TCR breadth than placebo recipients did. Post-vaccination breadth of spike-specific CD8+ and CD4+ T cell responses was reportedly substantial.

Only in-frame clones appear in the TCRdb table, and some are missing; sequencing was by immunoSEQ multiplex PCR. The data show about 350,000 clones, with about 85% seen just once and around 3.3% held by the top ten. Concerning this clone: Its antigen is not known.

The germline V gene encodes CDR1 GTSNPN and CDR2 SVGIG (reference sequence). The CDR3 sequence is 16 residues long. The V gene end was trimmed by 2 bases and the J gene end by 7 bases; junction bases not matched to a gene: 12. Treatment: around 19 received Ad26.COV2.S at low or high dose, single or two shots; several received placebo; per-sample allocation not given. It was on day 63 after the first vaccine or placebo injection that samples were taken. Expressing Wuhan-strain SARS-CoV-2 spike, an Ad26 vector served as the vaccine. The clonotype originates from a person between 18 and 60 years old who received the Ad26.COV2.S COVID-19 vaccine or a placebo. Sequenced material: peripheral blood, taken in a trial of Ad26.COV2.S vaccine versus placebo. The chain recombines TRBV30 with TRBJ2-5; TRBD2 matches 11 bases. The CDR3 DNA follows: TGTGCCTGGAGTAAATTAGCGGGAGGGGGTTTAGGGACCCAGTACTTC. It codes for CAWSKLAGGGLGTQYF.